The 17 T cell receptor beta chains in this list originate from one sample, sequenced in a study of shared clonotypes between healthy human individuals. The naive CD8 population came from CD45RO-negative cells selected for CCR7, without terminally differentiated effector memory CD45RA+ cells. Generated by immunoSEQ multiplex PCR, the TCRdb table keeps only in-frame clones and is missing some. The table shows about 600,000 clones, with roughly 95% occurring only once. The sample was naive CD8+ T cells sorted from blood. These receptors were taken from a young woman in good health.

This chain uses TRBV6-5 with TRBJ1-5; D remains unclear. The ends were cut back, 0 bases at V and 3 bases at J, with 9 bases in the middle. Germline V lookup: CDR1 MNHEY, CDR2 SVGAGI. The CDR3 has 15 amino acids. This chain's CDR3 is CASSYSSGFNQPQHF. In nucleotides, the CDR3 is TGTGCCAGCAGTTACTCATCGGGTTTCAATCAGCCCCAGCATTTT.

The V and J genes are TRBV27 and TRBJ2-2; D is ambiguous. CDR3 size: 16 residues. CDR1 is MNHEY and CDR2 is SMNVEV in the germline V gene (reference sequence). V was trimmed by 3 bases and J by 2 bases, leaving 13 bases between them. The CDR3 DNA reads TGTGCCAGCAGTTTCGTTTCCCCTAGTAACACCGGGGAGCTGTTTTTT. This codes for CASSFVSPSNTGELFF.

The V and J genes are TRBV11-2 and TRBJ2-3, with no clear D. Trimming took off 1 base at V and 9 bases at J, with 14 bases between the two ends. There are 14 residues in the CDR3. Germline V gene lookup returns CDR1 SGHAT and CDR2 FQNNGV. CDR3 region: CASSLVRAQITQYF. The CDR3 bases are TGTGCCAGCAGCTTAGTAAGGGCCCAGATAACGCAGTATTTT.

J is TRBJ2-5 and V is TRBV6-6; 7 nucleotides match TRBD2. The DNA end is more similar to TRBJ2-7, so the J call may be wrong. This CDR3 contains 14 residues. CDR1 and CDR2 from the germline V gene are MNHNY and SVGAGI (reference sequence). The CDR3 loop is CASSYRDYNYEQYF. CDR3 nucleotides: TGTGCCAGCAGTTACCGGGACTATAACTACGAGCAGTACTTC.

V and J are TRBV11-3 and TRBJ2-1; a possible D gene is TRBD2 (6 bases). Germline lookup yields CDR1 SGHNT and CDR2 YENEEA. The CDR3 runs 16 residues. V was shortened by 3 bases and J by 9 bases, with 21 bases between the two germline ends. CDR3 protein: CASSFLRLGPLLEQFF. In DNA, the CDR3 is TGTGCCAGCAGCTTCCTTAGACTAGGGCCCCTTCTTGAGCAGTTCTTC.

The chain has TRBV28 and TRBJ2-5; D possibly uses TRBD1 or TRBD2 (5 bases each). The germline V gene encodes CDR1 MDHEN and CDR2 SYDVKM. V lost 4 bases, J lost 5 bases, and 23 bases lay in between. The CDR3 length is 17 residues. CDR3 loop: CASSWDLGTKSTETQYF. The CDR3 coding sequence is TGTGCCAGCAGTTGGGATTTAGGGACCAAATCAACGGAGACCCAGTACTTC.

On this clone: The same CDR3 also results from other DNA sequences found in this sample. This chain links TRBV27 with TRBJ2-6; no definite D call. The CDR3 consists of 13 residues. CDR1 and CDR2 from the germline V gene are MNHEY and SMNVEV (reference sequence). The V end was cut by 2 bases, the J end by 4 bases, with 3 bases between. DNA for the CDR3: TGTGCCAGCAGTTTAGGAGGGGCCAACGTCCTGACTTTC. As protein: CASSLGGANVLTF.

The chain's CDR3 is CATPRQDQETQYF. CDR3 sequence (DNA): TGTGCCACCCCCCGGCAAGACCAAGAGACCCAGTACTTC. This chain connects TRBV2 to TRBJ2-5; D unresolved. Trimming took 10 bases from V and 0 from J, leaving 12 bases between them. The CDR3 runs 13 residues. From germline, CDR1 is SNHLY and CDR2 FYNNEI.

This clone appeared a single time. Distinct nucleotide sequences in the sample also encode this CDR3. V gene TRBV5-6 combines with J gene TRBJ2-3; D remains ambiguous. Germline loops: CDR1 SGHDT, CDR2 YYEEEE. V was shortened by 2 bases and J by 0 bases, with 7 bases between the two germline ends. CDR3 length: 14 residues. The CDR3 DNA is TGTGCCAGCAGCTTTGGGTCTAGCACAGATACGCAGTATTTT. Protein: CASSFGSSTDTQYF.

The gene calls are TRBV6-1 and TRBJ1-5, with no clear D. Looked up from germline, CDR1 is MNHNS and CDR2 is SASEGT. Trimming stripped 1 base from V and 0 bases from J, with 7 bases between. CDR3 size: 15 residues. CDR3 residues: CASSEVRYSNQPQHF. The CDR3 nucleotides read TGTGCCAGCAGTGAAGTCCGCTATAGCAATCAGCCCCAGCATTTT.

V usage is TRBV27 and J usage is TRBJ2-2; D is ambiguous. This CDR3 comprises 12 residues. The germline V and J ends were trimmed by 4 bases and 7 bases, with 7 bases remaining between them. Germline V gives CDR1 MNHEY, CDR2 SMNVEV (reference sequence). CDR3: CASSYPYGELFF. CDR3 in DNA: TGTGCCAGCAGTTACCCTTACGGGGAGCTGTTTTTT.

The rearrangement uses TRBV6-5 and TRBJ2-1; D gene ambiguous. Germline-derived CDR1 and CDR2 are MNHEY and SVGAGI. The V and J ends lost 1 base and 6 bases respectively, with 7 bases between them. This CDR3 comprises 13 residues. The DNA of the CDR3 is TGTGCCAGCAGTTACTATAGGTCCAATGAGCAGTTCTTC. Translating it yields CASSYYRSNEQFF.

The V gene is TRBV9, the J gene TRBJ2-7, with D possibly called TRBD1 or TRBD2 (5 bases each). Looked up from germline, CDR1 is SGDLS and CDR2 is YYNGEE. This CDR3 region has 14 residues. Deletions cut 2 bases from V and 2 bases from J, with 11 bases between. CDR3 amino acids: CASSVGVGPYEQYF. The CDR3, as DNA: TGTGCCAGCAGCGTGGGGGTCGGGCCCTACGAGCAGTACTTC. Variable domain in full (rest from reference TRBV9 and TRBJ2-7): DSGVTQTPKHLITATGQRVTLRCSPRSGDLSVYWYQQSLDQGLQFLIQYYNGEERAKGNILERFSAQQFPDLHSELNLSSLELGDSALYFCASSVGVGPYEQYFGPGTRLTVT.

The V and J genes are TRBV7-9 and TRBJ2-5; D unresolved. Judging by the DNA end, TRBJ2-7 fits better; the J call may be wrong. CDR1 and CDR2 from the germline V gene are SEHNR and FQNEAQ (reference sequence). The CDR3 spans 15 residues. This chain's CDR3 is CASSFSRVGSYEQYF. In nucleotides, the CDR3 is TGTGCCAGCAGCTTTAGTCGGGTAGGGTCCTACGAGCAGTACTTC.

DNA for the CDR3: TGTGCCAGCAGCTTTGGGACAGGGTCCTACGAGCAGTACTTC. It is translated as CASSFGTGSYEQYF. The chain employs TRBV7-9 and TRBJ2-7, with 9 bases aligning to TRBD1. This CDR3 is 14 amino acids long. Germline CDR1 and CDR2: SEHNR and FQNEAQ (reference sequence). J was trimmed by 1 base and V by 3 bases; bases with no gene match: 1. The full variable domain, with the rest looked up from reference TRBV7-9 and TRBJ2-7, is DTGVSQNPRHKITKRGQNVTFRCDPISEHNRLYWYRQTLGQGPEFLTYFQNEAQLEKSRLLSDRFSAERPKGSFSTLEIQRTEQGDSAMYLCASSFGTGSYEQYFGPGTRLTVT.

The chain couples TRBV10-2 to TRBJ2-7; D is uncertain. CDR3 size: 12 residues. The V end was cut by 8 bases, the J end by 0 bases, with 8 bases between. Germline CDR1 reads WSHSY; CDR2 reads SAAADI. CDR3 DNA sequence: TGCGCCAGCGGCCAGAGCTCCTACGAGCAGTACTTC. This gives the protein CASGQSSYEQYF.

The chain carries TRBV5-1 and TRBJ2-7, with TRBD2 identical over 8 bases. This CDR3 is 15 amino acids long. The junction had 10 bases not matched to a gene; V was cut back by 3 bases and J by 5 bases. Germline CDR1 reads SGHRS; CDR2 reads YFSETQ. The CDR3 spells CASSWRTSNFDEQYF. DNA for the CDR3: TGCGCCAGCAGCTGGAGGACTAGCAACTTTGACGAGCAGTACTTC.